Listed below are T cell receptor beta chains from one sample, sequenced in a study of graft-versus-host responses after intestinal transplantation. Sequenced by immunoSEQ multiplex PCR; TCRdb stores in-frame clones only, minus some. The sample yields 95,000 to 110,000 clones, 87% seen once. No antigen is known for these receptors. The input for sequencing was unstimulated CD4+ T cells sorted from spleen or lymph node cells, taken before transplant. These TCRs come from a human donor who was the organ donor for an intestinal transplant. Both conserved end residues are part of each CDR3. A D gene is named only where the DNA matches it firmly. The listing skips clone size in some rows; elsewhere it reads once, few, many or a size class.

clone size	V gene	J gene	D gene	CDR3 protein	CDR3 DNA
once	TRBV7-9	TRBJ1-6	TRBD1	CASSRIRTGQNSPLHF	TGTGCCAGCAGCCGTATCCGGACAGGACAGAATTCACCCCTCCACTTT
-	TRBV6-5	TRBJ2-3	-	CASKTPSRSTDTQYF	TGTGCCAGCAAGACCCCTAGCCGTAGCACAGATACGCAGTATTTT
-	TRBV11-2	TRBJ1-6	-	CASSLDATAKGYPLHF	TGTGCCAGCAGCTTAGACGCGACTGCTAAAGGGTATCCCCTCCACTTT
once	TRBV7-2	TRBJ1-2	TRBD1	CASSLRDRVNYGYTF	TGTGCCAGCAGCTTACGAGACAGGGTCAACTATGGCTACACCTTC
few	TRBV5-5	TRBJ1-2	-	CASSLRKSGYTF	TGTGCCAGCAGCCTTCGAAAGTCGGGCTACACCTTC
-	TRBV5-1	TRBJ1-1	-	CASSNFQGMNTEAFF	TGCGCCAGCAGCAATTTCCAGGGCATGAACACTGAAGCTTTCTTT
-	TRBV19	TRBJ1-4	-	CASTPGTPNQKLFF	TGTGCCAGTACACCCGGGACACCAAATCAAAAACTGTTTTTT
-	TRBV2	TRBJ2-7	-	CASSAELGSSYEQYF	TGTGCCAGCAGTGCGGAACTAGGTTCCAGCTACGAGCAGTACTTC
-	TRBV21-1	TRBJ2-1	-	CASSKLGGPPYNEQFF	TGTGCCAGCAGCAAATTAGGGGGGCCGCCCTACAATGAGCAGTTCTTC
-	TRBV30	TRBJ2-6	TRBD1	CASSLGGGSGANVLTF	TGTGCCTCGTCGTTAGGGGGCGGATCTGGGGCCAACGTCCTGACTTTC
-	TRBV30	TRBJ1-5	-	CAWSGQGNQPQHF	TGTGCCTGGAGTGGTCAGGGAAATCAGCCCCAGCATTTT
-	TRBV19	TRBJ2-7	-	CASSIGDSYEQYF	TGTGCCAGTAGTATTGGGGACTCCTACGAGCAGTACTTC
-	TRBV6-5	TRBJ1-2	TRBD1	CASSPGTANYGYTF	TGTGCCAGCAGCCCTGGGACAGCTAACTATGGCTACACCTTC
-	TRBV6-1	TRBJ1-1	TRBD1	CASSLSGGGTEAFF	TGTGCCAGCAGTTTGTCAGGGGGGGGAACTGAAGCTTTCTTT
-	TRBV4-2	TRBJ1-1	-	CASSQDARGDTEAFF	TGTGCCAGCAGCCAAGATGCCCGGGGGGACACTGAAGCTTTCTTT
few	TRBV19	TRBJ1-5	-	CASSIESRKNQPQHF	TGTGCCAGTAGTATAGAGTCCAGAAAGAATCAGCCCCAGCATTTT
once	TRBV19	TRBJ1-5	-	CASSMSQGNPPQHF	TGTGCCAGTAGTATGTCACAGGGAAACCCGCCCCAGCATTTT